The 2 T cell receptor beta chains reported below all come from one sample, sequenced in a study of T cell responses to AZD1222 COVID-19 vaccine. Measured with immunoSEQ multiplex PCR; TCRdb has only the in-frame clones, and not every one. The sample yields fewer than 200,000 clones, almost 95% seen once. The sequencing here drew on peripheral blood, taken on day 0 of AZD1222 vaccination. These receptors were obtained from an adult in good health.

V is TRBV7-2 and J is TRBJ1-1; D possibly corresponds to TRBD1 (6 bases). The CDR3 has 15 residues. CDR1 and CDR2 from the germline V gene are SGHTA and FQGNSA. V was cut by 5 bases and J by 5 bases, with 18 bases left in between. The DNA of the CDR3 is TGTGCCAGCAGCCAAAGGGGGGGGAGGGTAACTGAAGCTTTCTTT. Translated, it gives CASSQRGGRVTEAFF.

This chain joins TRBV28 and TRBJ2-2, with 7 bases fitting TRBD1. With V trimmed by 6 bases and J by 6 bases, 7 bases remained unmatched. Looked up from germline, CDR1 is MDHEN and CDR2 is SYDVKM. This CDR3 has 14 amino acids. The CDR3 loop is CASSHTGVPGELFF. The CDR3 region has the DNA TGTGCCAGCAGCCACACAGGGGTCCCCGGGGAGCTGTTTTTT.